The rows below give T cell receptor beta chains drawn from one sample of a study of cytomegalovirus exposure and HLA in healthy donors. Method: immunoSEQ multiplex PCR; TCRdb's copy keeps in-frame clones and lacks some. Of around 280,000 clones in the sample, roughly 90% are singletons; the top ten hold about 2%. The sample consisted of PBMCs. The receptors shown here come from a woman between 18 and 29 years old in good health and CMV-seronegative. The CDR3 runs from the conserved cysteine through the conserved F or W. D genes are given only for firm matches. Size tells how often a clone was seen (once, few, many) or the class of an expanded clone, and some rows leave it out.

v_gene: TRBV5-8
j_gene: TRBJ2-3
d_gene: -
abundance: -
CDR3aa: CASSLKRGWTDTQYF
CDR3nt: TGTGCCAGCAGCTTGAAGAGGGGGTGGACAGATACGCAGTATTTT

v_gene: TRBV28
j_gene: TRBJ1-5
d_gene: TRBD1
abundance: -
CDR3aa: CASSSTGTGGLKQPQHF
CDR3nt: TGTGCCAGCAGTTCGACCGGGACAGGGGGTCTAAAGCAGCCCCAGCATTTT

v_gene: TRBV27
j_gene: TRBJ2-1
d_gene: -
abundance: -
CDR3aa: CASTGRWENEQFF
CDR3nt: TGTGCCAGCACCGGGAGATGGGAAAATGAGCAGTTCTTC

v_gene: TRBV9
j_gene: TRBJ2-1
d_gene: TRBD2
abundance: few
CDR3aa: CASSERGGSSYNEQFF
CDR3nt: TGTGCCAGCAGCGAACGCGGGGGTAGCTCCTACAATGAGCAGTTCTTC

v_gene: TRBV4-1
j_gene: TRBJ1-1
d_gene: TRBD1
abundance: -
CDR3aa: CASSQAGQEAFF
CDR3nt: TGCGCCAGCAGCCAAGCGGGACAGGAAGCTTTCTTT

v_gene: TRBV7-6
j_gene: TRBJ2-1
d_gene: TRBD2
abundance: -
CDR3aa: CASSPGWASGISSYNEQFF
CDR3nt: TGTGCCAGCAGCCCAGGTTGGGCTAGCGGGATTAGCTCCTACAATGAGCAGTTCTTC

v_gene: TRBV5-4
j_gene: TRBJ2-2
d_gene: TRBD2
abundance: -
CDR3aa: CASSTLALAGGTGELFF
CDR3nt: TGTGCCAGCAGCACGCTAGCTCTAGCGGGGGGAACTGGGGAGCTGTTTTTT

v_gene: TRBV6-1
j_gene: TRBJ1-2
d_gene: TRBD1
abundance: -
CDR3aa: CASSDPDRAGYTF
CDR3nt: TGTGCCAGCAGTGACCCAGACAGGGCTGGCTACACCTTC

v_gene: TRBV5-6
j_gene: TRBJ1-6
d_gene: TRBD1
abundance: -
CDR3aa: CASSNRGWNSPLHF
CDR3nt: TGTGCCAGCAGCAACAGGGGATGGAATTCACCCCTCCACTTT

v_gene: TRBV27
j_gene: TRBJ1-1
d_gene: -
abundance: -
CDR3aa: CASSFGGTSEAFF
CDR3nt: TGTGCCAGCAGTTTTGGAGGGACCTCTGAAGCTTTCTTT

v_gene: TRBV28
j_gene: TRBJ2-7
d_gene: -
abundance: -
CDR3aa: CASSQLYYEQYF
CDR3nt: TGTGCCAGCAGTCAACTCTACTACGAGCAGTACTTC

v_gene: TRBV19
j_gene: TRBJ2-1
d_gene: -
abundance: -
CDR3aa: CASSIYEGVNLNEQFF
CDR3nt: TGTGCCAGTAGTATTTACGAGGGAGTTAACCTCAATGAGCAGTTCTTC

v_gene: TRBV7-9
j_gene: TRBJ1-2
d_gene: -
abundance: -
CDR3aa: CASSAGRFGGDYGYTF
CDR3nt: TGTGCCAGCAGCGCCGGGCGGTTTGGAGGGGATTATGGCTACACCTTC

v_gene: TRBV18
j_gene: TRBJ1-1
d_gene: -
abundance: -
CDR3aa: CASSPPGAGAFF
CDR3nt: TGTGCCAGCTCACCACCGGGGGCTGGGGCTTTCTTT

v_gene: TRBV7-8
j_gene: TRBJ2-3
d_gene: TRBD2
abundance: once
CDR3aa: CASSSQAGGSTDTQYF
CDR3nt: TGTGCCAGCAGCTCCCAGGCGGGGGGATCCACAGATACGCAGTATTTT

v_gene: TRBV12-5
j_gene: TRBJ2-1
d_gene: TRBD2
abundance: once
CDR3aa: CASGVVAGGLRNEQFF
CDR3nt: TGTGCTAGTGGGGTGGTAGCGGGGGGGCTTAGAAATGAGCAGTTCTTC

v_gene: TRBV6-5
j_gene: TRBJ2-7
d_gene: -
abundance: -
CDR3aa: CASSYGSGPYEQYF
CDR3nt: TGTGCCAGCAGTTACGGTAGCGGACCCTACGAGCAGTACTTC

v_gene: TRBV27
j_gene: TRBJ2-6
d_gene: -
abundance: -
CDR3aa: CASSPYDRPSGANVLTF
CDR3nt: TGTGCCAGCAGTCCGTACGACAGACCTTCTGGGGCCAACGTCCTGACTTTC

v_gene: TRBV19
j_gene: TRBJ1-2
d_gene: -
abundance: -
CDR3aa: CASTPQNAANYGYTF
CDR3nt: TGTGCCAGTACTCCCCAAAATGCGGCAAACTATGGCTACACCTTC

v_gene: TRBV11-3
j_gene: TRBJ1-6
d_gene: -
abundance: -
CDR3aa: CASSSDGYSPLHF
CDR3nt: TGTGCCAGCAGCTCCGACGGGTACTCACCCCTCCACTTT

v_gene: TRBV30
j_gene: TRBJ1-2
d_gene: TRBD1
abundance: -
CDR3aa: CAWSNPTGGYGYTF
CDR3nt: TGTGCCTGGAGTAACCCGACAGGGGGCTATGGCTACACCTTC

v_gene: TRBV9
j_gene: TRBJ2-3
d_gene: -
abundance: -
CDR3aa: CASSEGDTQYF
CDR3nt: TGTGCCAGCAGCGAGGGGGATACGCAGTATTTT

v_gene: TRBV4-2
j_gene: TRBJ2-3
d_gene: TRBD2
abundance: once
CDR3aa: CASSRETSGGSTDTQYF
CDR3nt: TGTGCCAGCAGCCGAGAGACTAGCGGGGGAAGCACAGATACGCAGTATTTT

v_gene: TRBV9
j_gene: TRBJ2-3
d_gene: TRBD2
abundance: -
CDR3aa: CASSSKKRGVTDTQYF
CDR3nt: TGTGCCAGCAGCTCAAAAAAGCGGGGGGTAACAGATACGCAGTATTTT

v_gene: TRBV10-3
j_gene: TRBJ1-5
d_gene: -
abundance: -
CDR3aa: CAISESRSPRSNQPQHF
CDR3nt: TGTGCCATCAGTGAGTCAAGGAGCCCACGCAGCAATCAGCCCCAGCATTTT

v_gene: TRBV27
j_gene: TRBJ2-1
d_gene: TRBD1
abundance: -
CDR3aa: CASSFSGTGWIYEQFF
CDR3nt: TGTGCCAGCAGTTTTAGTGGGACAGGGTGGATCTATGAGCAGTTCTTC

v_gene: TRBV5-4
j_gene: TRBJ2-3
d_gene: TRBD1
abundance: few
CDR3aa: CASSPGTGTDTQYF
CDR3nt: TGTGCCAGCAGCCCGGGGACAGGGACAGATACGCAGTATTTT

v_gene: TRBV9
j_gene: TRBJ2-2
d_gene: -
abundance: -
CDR3aa: CASSVAPGGTGELFF
CDR3nt: TGTGCCAGCAGCGTAGCCCCCGGAGGAACCGGGGAGCTGTTTTTT

v_gene: TRBV18
j_gene: TRBJ2-7
d_gene: -
abundance: few
CDR3aa: CASSPGNRAYEQYF
CDR3nt: TGTGCCAGCTCACCCGGGAACAGAGCCTACGAGCAGTACTTC

v_gene: TRBV5-1
j_gene: TRBJ2-1
d_gene: TRBD1
abundance: -
CDR3aa: CASSLLTGQQYNEQFF
CDR3nt: TGCGCCAGCAGCCTCCTTACGGGACAGCAGTACAATGAGCAGTTCTTC